Below are 10 T cell receptor beta chains sequenced from a single sample in a study of blood T cells in healthy people across ages. A second PCR of about 7 to 12 cycles used a sample-barcoded 5' primer and a J-beta primer mix. From the 5' RACE reads, TCRdb called clonotypes with MiXCR, one entry per CDR3 protein. Altogether over 750,000 distinct CDR3 sequences are present, just under 25% being singletons, with the ten largest covering roughly 9%. These data also featured in a second study, about T cells of mothers and their children.

Sequenced material: blood. Receptors originate from a boy aged 5-17 years in good health.

The sample holds a few counts of this clonotype. Written as DNA, the CDR3 is TGTGCCAGCAGCTTAAGCGAAAACATTCAGTACTTC. Its translation: CASSLSENIQYF. The chain is built from TRBV7-9 and TRBJ2-4; D is ambiguous. CDR3 size: 12 residues. The V end was cut by 2 bases, the J end by 5 bases, with 4 bases between. Germline values: CDR1 SEHNR, CDR2 FQNEAQ (reference sequence).

This clonotype turned up a few times. This chain joins TRBV9 and TRBJ2-1; 12 bases match TRBD2. CDR1 and CDR2 from the germline V gene are SGDLS and YYNGEE. The CDR3 is made up of 19 amino acids. V shed 0 bases, J shed 1 base, and the junction held 8 bases outside the gene matches. CDR3 in DNA: TGTGCCAGCAGCGTAGCTAGCGGGAGGGCCGAGAAGTCCTACAATGAGCAGTTCTTC. As protein: CASSVASGRAEKSYNEQFF.

CDR3 residues: CASSLDPLTGGEKLFF. The CDR3 bases are TGTGCCAGCAGCTTAGATCCACTGACAGGGGGAGAAAAACTGTTTTTT. This sequence joins TRBV7-2 and TRBJ1-4, with 9 bases fitting TRBD1. CDR1 and CDR2 from the germline V gene are SGHTA and FQGNSA. Losses at the gene ends were 1 base for V and 8 bases for J; bases not matched to a gene: 8. The CDR3 contains 16 residues.

The chain combines TRBV7-8 with TRBJ2-6; TRBD1 matches 7 bases. The CDR3 is 18 amino acids. J lost 0 bases, V lost 4 bases, and 9 bases had no gene match. Germline-derived CDR1 and CDR2 are SGHVS and FQNEAQ. The CDR3 reads CASSSDRYLGSGANVLTF. CDR3 coding DNA: TGTGCCAGCAGCTCGGACAGGTACCTTGGCTCTGGGGCCAACGTCCTGACTTTC.

Note on this clonotype: At one end, the junction sequence differs from germline, possibly due to a read error. The chain joins TRBV24-1 to TRBJ2-2; TRBD2 is a possible D gene (5 bases). The CDR3 is made up of 14 amino acids. Germline assignment: CDR1 KGHDR and CDR2 SFDVKD. CDR3 protein: CATSDPIGTGEPFF. The CDR3 bases are TGTGCCACCAGTGACCCGATCGGCACCGGGGAGCCGTTTTTT.

This chain joins TRBV7-2 and TRBJ1-5, with D perhaps TRBD1 (5 bases). The V end was cut by 5 bases, the J end by 1 base, with 12 bases between. CDR1 and CDR2 from the germline V gene are SGHTA and FQGNSA. CDR3 length: 15 residues. The chain's CDR3 is CASSRGEGSNQPQHF. In DNA form, the CDR3 reads TGTGCCAGCAGCCGAGGGGAGGGCAGCAATCAGCCCCAGCATTTT. Variable domain in full (rest from reference TRBV7-2 and TRBJ1-5): GAGVSQSPSNKVTEKGKDVELRCDPISGHTALYWYRQSLGQGLEFLIYFQGNSAPDKSGLPSDRFSAERTGGSVSTLTIQRTQQEDSAVYLCASSRGEGSNQPQHFGDGTRLSIL.

This clonotype has only a few counts. The chain employs TRBV10-3 and TRBJ2-5; the D gene could be TRBD1 or TRBD2 (5 bases each). V was pared by 1 base and J by 0 bases, with 12 bases between. The CDR3 is 16 amino acids. CDR1 is ENHRY, CDR2 SYGVKD, per germline. The CDR3 loop reads CAISEFWDRYQETQYF. For the CDR3, the DNA is TGTGCCATCAGTGAGTTTTGGGACCGGTACCAAGAGACCCAGTACTTC.

V usage is TRBV7-2 and J usage is TRBJ2-5; D might be TRBD2 (6 bases). Deletions cut 5 bases from V and 4 bases from J, with 17 bases between. The germline V gene encodes CDR1 SGHTA and CDR2 FQGNSA. The CDR3 length is 15 residues. The CDR3 spells CASSVGETRAETQYF. The CDR3 DNA reads as TGTGCCAGCAGCGTGGGTGAGACTAGGGCAGAGACCCAGTACTTC.

The chain joins TRBV6-5 to TRBJ2-1; either TRBD1 or TRBD2 may fit D (5 bases each). Germline CDR1 is MNHEY and CDR2 is SVGAGI. Trimming took off 2 bases at V and 0 bases at J, with 20 bases between the two ends. The CDR3 sequence is 19 residues long. The CDR3 nucleotides are TGTGCCAGCAGTTACCCCTTAGGGGTGAGCGGTTACTCCTACAATGAGCAGTTCTTC. Its protein is CASSYPLGVSGYSYNEQFF.

The chain combines TRBV5-1 with TRBJ2-7, with 8 bases that match TRBD1. The CDR3 is 13 amino acids. J gave up 5 bases and V 5 bases, and 6 bases lay outside the gene matches. From germline, CDR1 is SGHRS and CDR2 YFSETQ. CDR3 amino acids: CASSGDRWDEQYF. DNA for the CDR3: TGCGCCAGCAGTGGGGACAGGTGGGACGAGCAGTACTTC.